Each of the 14 T cell receptor beta chains below was sequenced from the same sample in a study. TCRdb redid the calling of the reads with MiXCR, one entry per CDR3 protein. This table has fewer than 2,000 distinct CDR3 sequences, around 30% appearing once. Source material: CD8+ T cells (not recorded whether cultured). The receptors were gathered from a female donor.

The sample holds many counts of this clonotype. This sequence may be a read error, since a much larger clone differs from it by one base. The chain joins TRBV5-6 to TRBJ2-1; 7 bases match TRBD2. CDR1 and CDR2 from the germline V gene are SGHDT and YYEEEE. The CDR3 sequence is 16 residues long. CDR3 coding DNA: TGTGCCGGCAGCGGGGATAGCGGGCTCTCCTACAATGAGCAGTTCTTC. Its protein product is CAGSGDSGLSYNEQFF.

The table lists this clonotype with many counts. A much bigger clone sits one base away, suggesting this may be a read error. The chain uses TRBV13 and TRBJ2-7; D not certain. The V gene's germline CDR1 is PRHDT and CDR2 FYEKMQ (reference sequence). CDR3 length equals 12 residues. The CDR3 bases are TGTGCCGGCAGCTTAGGCCTCTACGAGCAGTACTTC. It is translated as CAGSLGLYEQYF.

In this sample, this clonotype is medium-sized. The rearrangement joins TRBV5-6 to TRBJ2-7; TRBD1 or TRBD2 may be the D gene (5 bases each). V lost 0 bases and J 3 bases, leaving 13 bases between the germline ends. From germline, CDR1 is SGHDT and CDR2 YYEEEE. There are 15 residues in the CDR3. Here the CDR3 DNA reads TGTGCCAGCAGCTTGGGTTCTGGGGGTAGCTACGAGCAGTACTTC. It yields the protein CASSLGSGGSYEQYF.

By its share, this clonotype is medium-sized. This chain joins TRBV5-4 and TRBJ1-6; D may be TRBD1 (6 bases). CDR3 length: 12 residues. Trimming took off 4 bases at V and 13 bases at J, with 12 bases between the two ends. Germline-derived CDR1 and CDR2 are SGHNT and YYREEE (reference sequence). CDR3 in DNA: TGTGCCAGCAGCATGGAGGGGGTCCCCCTCCACTTT. This gives the protein CASSMEGVPLHF.

The chain combines TRBV20-1 with TRBJ2-2; no reliable D call. From germline, CDR1 is DFQATT and CDR2 SNEGSKA (reference sequence). The germline V and J ends were trimmed by 7 bases and 6 bases, with 15 bases remaining between them. This CDR3 has 13 residues. CDR3 residues: CSGIKADSGELFF. The CDR3 region has the DNA TGCAGTGGTATTAAAGCAGACTCCGGGGAGCTGTTTTTT.

Concerning this clonotype: One junction end does not reproduce the germline sequence, and a read error may be involved. The chain carries TRBV7-2 and TRBJ2-1; D is ambiguous. This CDR3 is 17 amino acids long. Per the germline V gene, CDR1 is SGHTA and CDR2 is FQGNSA. As DNA, the CDR3 is TGTACCAGCAGCTTGCTCCCCGATCCCACCTTCTTTGATGAGCGGTTCTTC. Encoded protein: CTSSLLPDPTFFDERFF. Full variable domain (outside the CDR3, taken from reference TRBV7-2 and TRBJ2-1): GAGVSQSPSNKVTEKGKDVELRCDPISGHTALYWYRQSLGQGLEFLIYFQGNSAPDKSGLPSDRFSAERTGGSVSTLTIQRTQQEDSAVYLCTSSLLPDPTFFDERFFGPGTRLTVL.

Sample share makes this clonotype medium-sized. The chain carries TRBV10-3 and TRBJ2-7, with TRBD1 identical over 9 bases. V lost 0 bases to trimming and J lost 2 bases; unmatched junction nucleotides: 2. CDR1 ENHRY and CDR2 SYGVKD come from the germline V gene. This CDR3 comprises 15 residues. The CDR3 protein is CAISESRTGAYEQYF. The CDR3 coding sequence is TGTGCCATCAGTGAGTCAAGGACAGGGGCCTACGAGCAGTACTTC.

This clonotype rates as medium-sized (0.01 to 0.1%). The chain couples TRBV7-2 to TRBJ2-1; D is uncertain. The germline CDR1 and CDR2 sequences are SGHTA and FQGNSA. Trimming removed 4 bases from V and 8 bases from J, with 21 bases in between. CDR3 length: 16 amino acids. CDR3 nucleotides: TGTGCCAGCAGCTCCCCTCTGGCGCCGGGCATCGATGAGCAGTTCTTC. Translated: CASSSPLAPGIDEQFF.

By share of the sample, this clonotype is large. V and J are TRBV5-1 and TRBJ2-6; D is uncertain. This CDR3 comprises 15 residues. Trimming pared 4 bases from V and 0 bases from J, leaving 8 bases between. Germline CDR1 is SGHRS and CDR2 is YFSETQ. CDR3 region: CASSPDGSGANVLTF. The CDR3 DNA sequence: TGCGCCAGCAGCCCGGACGGCTCTGGGGCCAACGTCCTGACTTTC.

Of note for this clonotype: This likely comes from a read error, as the CDR3 has no conserved phenylalanine or tryptophan at its end. No DNA is shown, since the ends of the CDR3 on it are uncertain; the CDR3 is the one TCRdb lists. The rearrangement links TRBV29-1 to TRBJ2-1; the table calls TRBD2, which could not be checked here. Ends included, the CDR3 has 16 residues. Per the germline V gene, CDR1 is SQVTM and CDR2 is ANQGSEA. Here the CDR3 reads CSADGLPISSYNEQLL.

This clonotype is labeled as medium-sized. The CDR3 here is CSAREQGVYTEAFF. The CDR3, as DNA: TGCAGTGCTAGAGAGCAGGGGGTTTACACTGAAGCTTTCTTT. The rearrangement links TRBV20-1 to TRBJ1-1; 7 bases align to TRBD1. The CDR3 runs to 14 residues. The V gene's germline CDR1 is DFQATT and CDR2 SNEGSKA (reference sequence). Trimming removed 0 bases from V and 3 bases from J; junction bases left unmatched: 4.

This clonotype was detected many times. This may come from a read error, since a much larger clone is one base off. The V call is TRBV30, the J call TRBJ1-3, with D tentatively TRBD1 (5 bases). CDR3 length equals 14 residues. Germline values: CDR1 GTSNPN, CDR2 SVGIG (reference sequence). The CDR3, as DNA: TGTGCCTGGAGTGTGGGGGGAGCAGGAAGCACCATATATTTT. Translation gives CAWSVGGAGSTIYF. Full variable domain (missing parts from reference TRBV30 and TRBJ1-3): SQTIHQWPATLVQPVGSPLSLECTVEGTSNPNLYWYRQAAGRGLQLLFYSVGIGQISSEVPQNLSASRPQDRQFILSSKKLLLSDSGFYLCAWSVGGAGSTIYFGEGSWLTVV.

A remark on this clonotype: One end of the junction varies from germline; a read error may be responsible. J is TRBJ2-2 and V is TRBV20-1, with 7 bases aligning to TRBD1. The CDR3 runs 13 residues. CDR1 is DFQATT and CDR2 is SNEGSKA in the germline V gene (reference sequence). The CDR3 nucleotides are TGCAATGCTAGACAGGGCGACACCGGTGAGCTGTTTTTT. Amino acids: CNARQGDTGELFF.

Points on this clonotype: Compared with germline, one end of the junction differs, possibly owing to a read error. The V and J genes are TRBV28 and TRBJ2-1; D possibly corresponds to TRBD1 (5 bases). The CDR3 totals 11 residues. Germline loops: CDR1 MDHEN, CDR2 SYDVKM. The chain's CDR3 is CTSSPGQGWFF. The DNA for the CDR3 is TGTACCAGCAGTCCCGGACAAGGGTGGTTCTTC.